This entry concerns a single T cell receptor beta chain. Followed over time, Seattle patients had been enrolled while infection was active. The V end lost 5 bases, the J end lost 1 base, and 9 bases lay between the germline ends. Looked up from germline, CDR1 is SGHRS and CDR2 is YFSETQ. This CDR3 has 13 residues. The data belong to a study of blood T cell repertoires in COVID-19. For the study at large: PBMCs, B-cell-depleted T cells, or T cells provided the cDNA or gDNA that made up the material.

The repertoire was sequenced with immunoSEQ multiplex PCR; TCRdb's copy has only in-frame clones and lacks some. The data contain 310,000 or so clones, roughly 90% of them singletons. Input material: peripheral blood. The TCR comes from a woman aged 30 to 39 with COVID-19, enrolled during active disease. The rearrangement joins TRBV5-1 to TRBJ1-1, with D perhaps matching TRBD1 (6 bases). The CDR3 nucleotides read TGCGCCAGCAGACAGGGCCCGAACACTGAAGCTTTCTTT. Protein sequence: CASRQGPNTEAFF.